This T cell receptor (beta chain) is drawn from a study of patients and donors after allogeneic stem cell transplantation. This clonotype was seen a few times. TCRdb re-analysed the RT-PCR reads in MiXCR, keeping a single row per CDR3 protein. The profile shows 190,000 or so distinct CDR3 sequences, less than 45% of them singletons. Per the germline V gene, CDR1 is SGHKS and CDR2 is YYEKEE (reference sequence). V lost 0 bases, J lost 6 bases, and 15 bases lay in between. The CDR3 length is 15 residues. The source is a human donor who was either an allogeneic HSCT recipient or a stem cell or donor lymphocyte infusion donor (not recorded which). It is not recorded whose cells these are; they may come from a transplant donor. The material sequenced was blood, either unsorted or a sorted T cell fraction (not recorded which). The gene calls are TRBV5-5 and TRBJ1-1; no clear D gene. CDR3 bases: TGTGCCAGCAGCTTGGGGATTTCCGATGGGTCTGAAGCTTTCTTT. Protein: CASSLGISDGSEAFF.